This T cell receptor beta chain originates from a study of PD-1 blockade in classical Hodgkin lymphoma. Using immunoSEQ multiplex PCR, the repertoire was profiled, and TCRdb retains in-frame clones only, with some absent. The data show roughly 90,000 clones, with 75% to 85% seen just once and about 15% held by the top ten. The count of this clone is one. The time point denotes: cycle 4 day 1 (C4D1), after 5 to 7 weeks of nivolumab. Relapse after autologous stem cell transplantation occurred in every patient, and brentuximab vedotin exposure varied. This CDR3 has 11 amino acids. In germline, CDR1 is LNHDA, CDR2 SQIVND (reference sequence). V dropped 3 bases and J dropped 4 bases, with 0 bases sitting between them.

The clonotype was recovered from a human donor with classical Hodgkin lymphoma. The chain links TRBV19 to TRBJ2-2; D ambiguous. Material: peripheral blood mononuclear cells (PBMCs), obtained before the fourth cycle of nivolumab. The CDR3 region is CASSITGELFF. In DNA form, the CDR3 reads TGTGCCAGTAGTATCACCGGGGAGCTGTTTTTT. The full variable domain, rest sourced from reference TRBV19 and TRBJ2-2, is DGGITQSPKYLFRKEGQNVTLSCEQNLNHDAMYWYRQDPGQGLRLIYYSQIVNDFQKGDIAEGYSVSREKKESFPLTVTSAQKNPTAFYLCASSITGELFFGEGSRLTVL.